This T cell receptor beta chain was found in a study of blood T cells in healthy people across ages. This clonotype was recorded a few times. The junction departs from germline at one end; a sequencing error may be responsible. The second PCR ran roughly 7 to 12 cycles with a sample-barcoded 5' primer and J-beta primers. Each CDR3 protein gets one entry after TCRdb re-called the 5' RACE reads with MiXCR. The sample carries around 2 million distinct CDR3 sequences, 39% recorded once. Germline V gene data show CDR1 as LGHNA and CDR2 as YSLEER. The CDR3 length is 17 residues. The sequenced sample was blood. The TCR originated in a human donor in good health. This chain links TRBV4-3 with TRBJ1-2, with TRBD1 matching 7 bases. DNA for the CDR3: TGCGCCAGCAGCCAAGATCCGGGACAGTCTCTGAACTATGGTTACACCTTC. Translating it yields CASSQDPGQSLNYGYTF.